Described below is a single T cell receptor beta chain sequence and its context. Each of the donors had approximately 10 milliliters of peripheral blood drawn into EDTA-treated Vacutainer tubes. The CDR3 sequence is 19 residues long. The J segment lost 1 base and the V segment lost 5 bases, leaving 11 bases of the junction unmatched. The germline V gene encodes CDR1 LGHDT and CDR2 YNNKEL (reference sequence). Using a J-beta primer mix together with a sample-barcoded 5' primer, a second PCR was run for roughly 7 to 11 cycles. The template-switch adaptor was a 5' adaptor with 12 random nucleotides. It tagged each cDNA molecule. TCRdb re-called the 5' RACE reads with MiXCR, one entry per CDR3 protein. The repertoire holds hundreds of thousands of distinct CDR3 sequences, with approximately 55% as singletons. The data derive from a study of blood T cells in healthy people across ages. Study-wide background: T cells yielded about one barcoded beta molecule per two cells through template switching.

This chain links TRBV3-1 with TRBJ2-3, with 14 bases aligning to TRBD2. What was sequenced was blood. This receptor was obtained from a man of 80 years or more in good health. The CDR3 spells CASSRLAGGPDVGTDTQYF. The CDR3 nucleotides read TGTGCCAGCAGCAGACTAGCGGGAGGGCCGGATGTCGGCACAGATACGCAGTATTTT.